What follows is one T cell receptor beta chain and its context. It has no known antigen specificity. One base away there is no much larger clone; base qualities are not given. The library was made by the immunoSEQ multiplex PCR assay. RNA was extracted from all samples and reverse transcribed into cDNA, which served as template for TCR sequencing. First-strand cDNA was synthesized using SuperScript III with a 2:1 mix of oligo-dT and random hexamers. A synthetic immune receptor repertoire was used to measure amplification bias, and any remaining bias was corrected computationally. For the original study's pipeline: Raw reads were preprocessed to remove errors, and CDR3 was defined by IMGT conventions from the conserved cysteine to phenylalanine. Clonality was computed by normalizing Shannon entropy by log2 of the number of productive unique TCRs and subtracting the result from 1. Scalp TCRbeta sequences were cross-referenced with sorted blood CD4 and CD8 repertoires so that the CD4 or CD8 identity of scalp clones could be inferred. The source is immuneACCESS, and TCRdb retained only in-frame sequences with V and J called. Part of the clones is not carried over; for the studies checked, unresolved V genes explain less than half of this, and the remainder is unexplained. The V and J calls and the clone size are those of that table, but D and trimming were determined from the DNA. Present in this sample are fewer than 70,000 clones, 44% of which were seen just once. The ten largest clones represent just over 50% of the sample.

Lesional scalp punch biopsies and peripheral blood were obtained from alopecia areata patients. After PBMCs were isolated by density centrifugation and stained for CD3, CD4 and CD8, a FACSAria was used to sort CD4+ and CD8+ T cells. Untreated alopecia areata patients were recruited as part of a multicenter biomarker study. In 5 or 6 patients from the biomarker study, blood CD8+ T cells were sorted further into NKG2D-low and NKG2D-high fractions. CDR1 and CDR2, looked up from the germline V gene (reference sequence), are GTSNPN and SVGIG. Germline trimming: 2 bases from V, 3 bases from J; junction bases outside gene matches: 8. Counted from cysteine to phenylalanine, this CDR3 has 15 amino acids. Only the CDR3 part of the read is kept: 45 bases, read in frame from the first base. The sample originates from a study of CD8+ T cells in alopecia areata (dated 2018 in TCRdb). Describing the broader study: The study used high-throughput TCRbeta sequencing to examine T cell clonal expansion in alopecia areata, in both the C3H/HeJ mouse model and human patients. Scalp tissue and sorted CD4+ and CD8+ peripheral blood T cells from patchy and totalis/universalis alopecia areata patients and from healthy controls were covered by human TCRbeta sequencing. Amplification of TCRbeta CDR3 regions was done by immunoSEQ multiplex PCR using 35 Vbeta forward primers and 13 Jbeta reverse primers. Scalp clonality was compared across normal scalp (n=4), patchy alopecia areata scalp (n=8), and alopecia totalis/universalis scalp (n=8). RNA was extracted with the PAXgene miRNA kit for fixed scalp, the miRNeasy kit for PBMCs, and the RNeasy kit for mouse skin. Broad study findings and their caveats: Unlike mouse skin, which is dominated by gammadelta T cells, normal human skin has resident alphabeta T cells that are also sequenced, and this complicates analysis of the scalp TCR repertoire. TCR sequences shared between patients were less clear than in mice, possibly partly because of HLA diversity in the patient population. Lesional scalp, especially in alopecia totalis/universalis, showed higher clonality and more expanded CD8+ clones than normal scalp, suggesting antigenic drive.

The source is a human donor with alopecia areata. This chain is built from TRBV30 and TRBJ2-7, and 9 bases in between align with TRBD2. The sequencing sample was made of NKG2D-low CD8+ T cells sorted from blood. The cell subset or site label on this specimen signifies: sorted CD8+ NKG2D-low blood T cells. The CDR3 has the sequence CAWSKAGGFHYEQYF. The nucleotide sequence reads as follows: TGTGCCTGGAGTAAAGCGGGAGGCTTCCACTACGAGCAGTACTTC.